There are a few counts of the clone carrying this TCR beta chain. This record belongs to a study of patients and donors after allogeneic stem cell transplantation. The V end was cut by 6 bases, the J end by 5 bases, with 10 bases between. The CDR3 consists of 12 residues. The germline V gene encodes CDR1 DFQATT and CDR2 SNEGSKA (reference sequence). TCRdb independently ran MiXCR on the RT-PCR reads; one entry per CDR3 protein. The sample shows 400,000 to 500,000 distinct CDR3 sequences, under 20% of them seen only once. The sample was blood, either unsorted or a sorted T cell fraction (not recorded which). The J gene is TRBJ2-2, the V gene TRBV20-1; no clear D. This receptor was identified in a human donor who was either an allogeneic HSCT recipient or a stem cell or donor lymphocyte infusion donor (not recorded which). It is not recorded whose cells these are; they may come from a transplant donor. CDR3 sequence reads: CSAALMTGELFF. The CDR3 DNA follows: TGCAGTGCCGCCTTAATGACCGGGGAGCTGTTTTTT.